A selection of T cell receptor beta chains follows, all from one sample in a study of cytomegalovirus exposure and HLA in healthy donors. TCRdb's table, derived via immunoSEQ multiplex PCR, lists solely in-frame clones and lacks some. The data hold 120,000 to 150,000 clones, with 82% observed a single time. The sample taken for sequencing was PBMCs. The origin of the receptors is a man aged 25-45 years in good health and CMV-seropositive. Both conserved end residues are part of each CDR3. Fields, in order: clone size, V gene, J gene, D gene, CDR3 DNA, CDR3 protein. The D gene is left open where the match is weak. Not all rows give a size; the values are once, few, many and, for expanded clones, a class.

clone size: .
V gene: TRBV7-6
J gene: TRBJ2-3
D gene: .
CDR3 DNA: TGTGCCAGCAGCCCCCTTCAGCTAGGAGATACGCAGTATTTT
CDR3 protein: CASSPLQLGDTQYF

clone size: .
V gene: TRBV9
J gene: TRBJ2-3
D gene: TRBD2
CDR3 DNA: TGTGCCAGCAGCGTGGCAGCGGGGGGGCAGGATACGCAGTATTTT
CDR3 protein: CASSVAAGGQDTQYF

clone size: once
V gene: TRBV27
J gene: TRBJ2-5
D gene: .
CDR3 DNA: TGTGCCAGCAGTTTTGACGAACAGGAGACCCAGTACTTC
CDR3 protein: CASSFDEQETQYF

clone size: .
V gene: TRBV5-1
J gene: TRBJ2-2
D gene: .
CDR3 DNA: TGCGCCAGCAGCCGTCCGGGATCGAACACCGGGGAGCTGTTTTTT
CDR3 protein: CASSRPGSNTGELFF

clone size: few
V gene: TRBV7-6
J gene: TRBJ2-7
D gene: TRBD2
CDR3 DNA: TGTGCCAGCAGCTTAGACTCGTTGGCGGGGGAGATGGAGCAGTACTTC
CDR3 protein: CASSLDSLAGEMEQYF

clone size: .
V gene: TRBV25-1
J gene: TRBJ2-5
D gene: TRBD1
CDR3 DNA: TGTGCCAGCAGTGAACATAACAGGGGAGTCCAAGAGACCCAGTACTTC
CDR3 protein: CASSEHNRGVQETQYF

clone size: .
V gene: TRBV15
J gene: TRBJ2-6
D gene: .
CDR3 DNA: TGTGCCACCAGCTTACAGGGCACCGGGGCCAACGTCCTGACTTTC
CDR3 protein: CATSLQGTGANVLTF

clone size: .
V gene: TRBV19
J gene: TRBJ2-1
D gene: TRBD2
CDR3 DNA: TGTGCCAGTAAACCTCTAGCGGGGTACAATGAGCAGTTCTTC
CDR3 protein: CASKPLAGYNEQFF

clone size: few
V gene: TRBV30
J gene: TRBJ2-2
D gene: .
CDR3 DNA: TGTGCCTGGAGCCACGAAGGGGGATGGGGCACCGGGGAGCTGTTTTTT
CDR3 protein: CAWSHEGGWGTGELFF

clone size: .
V gene: TRBV5-1
J gene: TRBJ1-1
D gene: TRBD1
CDR3 DNA: TGCGCCAGCAGCTATTATGAGGGGGCGCTGAACACTGAAGCTTTCTTT
CDR3 protein: CASSYYEGALNTEAFF

clone size: .
V gene: TRBV19
J gene: TRBJ2-3
D gene: TRBD2
CDR3 DNA: TGTGCCAGTAGTATGGCCCTAGCGGGAGGGCCTAGCACAGATACGCAGTATTTT
CDR3 protein: CASSMALAGGPSTDTQYF

clone size: .
V gene: TRBV29-1
J gene: TRBJ2-5
D gene: .
CDR3 DNA: TGCAGCGTTCTCCTAGCTCTAGAGACCCAGTACTTC
CDR3 protein: CSVLLALETQYF

clone size: .
V gene: TRBV5-8
J gene: TRBJ2-7
D gene: TRBD2
CDR3 DNA: TGTGCCAGCAGCTTGATAGCGGGGGGGATCTACGAGCAGTACTTC
CDR3 protein: CASSLIAGGIYEQYF

clone size: .
V gene: TRBV19
J gene: TRBJ2-3
D gene: TRBD2
CDR3 DNA: TGTGCCAGTAGGAGGACTAGCGGGGGGGATACGCAGTATTTT
CDR3 protein: CASRRTSGGDTQYF

clone size: .
V gene: TRBV11-2
J gene: TRBJ1-2
D gene: .
CDR3 DNA: TGTGCCAGCAGCTTAATCGGTGGGGGCCGCGGCTACACCTTC
CDR3 protein: CASSLIGGGRGYTF

clone size: .
V gene: TRBV4-1
J gene: TRBJ2-1
D gene: TRBD2
CDR3 DNA: TGCGCCAGCAGCCTTGGTGGGGGGGGACTCGCTTATGGGCAGTTCTTC
CDR3 protein: CASSLGGGGLAYGQFF

clone size: .
V gene: TRBV2
J gene: TRBJ1-3
D gene: TRBD1
CDR3 DNA: TGTGCCAGCAGGGACAGGGATGTAGGTGGAAACACCATATATTTT
CDR3 protein: CASRDRDVGGNTIYF

clone size: .
V gene: TRBV28
J gene: TRBJ2-7
D gene: TRBD1
CDR3 DNA: TGTGCCAGCAGTTCCGGACAGGGGATCTACGAGCAGTACTTC
CDR3 protein: CASSSGQGIYEQYF

clone size: few
V gene: TRBV29-1
J gene: TRBJ2-7
D gene: TRBD1
CDR3 DNA: TGCAGCGTTGAAGCGGGACAGTCCTACGAGCAGTACTTC
CDR3 protein: CSVEAGQSYEQYF

clone size: .
V gene: TRBV28
J gene: TRBJ2-5
D gene: .
CDR3 DNA: TGTGCCAGCAGTTCCCGGTTTGGAGAGACCCAGTACTTC
CDR3 protein: CASSSRFGETQYF

clone size: few
V gene: TRBV19
J gene: TRBJ1-2
D gene: .
CDR3 DNA: TGTGCCAGTACCCCTGCGCCTACGATCTATGGCTACACCTTC
CDR3 protein: CASTPAPTIYGYTF

clone size: .
V gene: TRBV10-1
J gene: TRBJ2-4
D gene: .
CDR3 DNA: TGCGCCAGCAGTGCTAGAGATGGCAAAAACATTCAGTACTTC
CDR3 protein: CASSARDGKNIQYF

clone size: .
V gene: TRBV30
J gene: TRBJ1-2
D gene: .
CDR3 DNA: TGTGCCTGGAGTGGGAGGGCGTGGGGCTACACCTTC
CDR3 protein: CAWSGRAWGYTF

clone size: .
V gene: TRBV6-5
J gene: TRBJ2-1
D gene: TRBD2
CDR3 DNA: TGTGCCAGCAGACTAGCGGGAGGGATCTACAATGAGCAGTTCTTC
CDR3 protein: CASRLAGGIYNEQFF

clone size: few
V gene: TRBV7-6
J gene: TRBJ2-7
D gene: TRBD2
CDR3 DNA: TGTGCCAGCAGCCCGCTAGCGGGACCGTCCTACGAGCAGTACTTC
CDR3 protein: CASSPLAGPSYEQYF

clone size: .
V gene: TRBV9
J gene: TRBJ2-3
D gene: .
CDR3 DNA: TGTGCCAGCAGCGCCATATCCCCACTAGGAGCTACGCAGTATTTT
CDR3 protein: CASSAISPLGATQYF

clone size: .
V gene: TRBV30
J gene: TRBJ2-1
D gene: TRBD2
CDR3 DNA: TGTGCCTGGAGTGTTAGCGGGAGGCGTGGCAATGAGCAGTTCTTC
CDR3 protein: CAWSVSGRRGNEQFF

clone size: .
V gene: TRBV9
J gene: TRBJ2-3
D gene: .
CDR3 DNA: TGTGCCAGCAGCGTAAGCTCAGATACGCAGTATTTT
CDR3 protein: CASSVSSDTQYF

clone size: .
V gene: TRBV5-1
J gene: TRBJ1-4
D gene: .
CDR3 DNA: TGCGCCAGCAGCTTGAATGGCAGGGTTGATAGTGAAAAACTGTTTTTT
CDR3 protein: CASSLNGRVDSEKLFF

clone size: .
V gene: TRBV7-9
J gene: TRBJ2-3
D gene: .
CDR3 DNA: TGTGCCAGCAGCTTCGGCCCGGCGGGCACAGATACGCAGTATTTT
CDR3 protein: CASSFGPAGTDTQYF

clone size: .
V gene: TRBV27
J gene: TRBJ1-4
D gene: TRBD1
CDR3 DNA: TGTGCCAGCAGAGGGGACAGGGCTAATGAAAAACTGTTTTTT
CDR3 protein: CASRGDRANEKLFF

clone size: .
V gene: TRBV28
J gene: TRBJ2-7
D gene: TRBD1
CDR3 DNA: TGTGCCAGTGGACAGGGTCGATACGAGCAGTACTTC
CDR3 protein: CASGQGRYEQYF

clone size: .
V gene: TRBV5-5
J gene: TRBJ1-1
D gene: .
CDR3 DNA: TGTGCCAGCAGCAGCGATTGGGACACTGAAGCTTTCTTT
CDR3 protein: CASSSDWDTEAFF

clone size: .
V gene: TRBV30
J gene: TRBJ2-5
D gene: TRBD2
CDR3 DNA: TGTGCCTGGAGTCACTGGAGGGAGGGATCGGAGACCCAGTACTTC
CDR3 protein: CAWSHWREGSETQYF

clone size: .
V gene: TRBV9
J gene: TRBJ2-1
D gene: TRBD2
CDR3 DNA: TGTGCCAGCACCAACGGTCCGGGACTATCCTACAATGAGCAGTTCTTC
CDR3 protein: CASTNGPGLSYNEQFF